This T cell receptor beta chain came from a study of T cells in Graves' hyperthyroidism and ophthalmopathy. Patients counted as stable if ophthalmopathy did not develop within 18 months. Study-wide points: In simple terms, a model built on 13 V-J features told ophthalmopathy apart from stable hyperthyroidism.

Authors of the study amplified TCR beta CDR3 regions from RNA transcripts. TCR CDR3 regions were first amplified by RT-PCR with HTBI primers. TCRdb fed the multiplex PCR reads into MiXCR, producing one record per CDR3 protein. This table holds hundreds of thousands of distinct CDR3 sequences, 35% found once. This clonotype appeared a single time. Antigen unknown. Trimming left V 8 bases short and J 7 bases short, with 15 bases between. Germline V gene lookup returns CDR1 MNHEY and CDR2 SVGAGI. This CDR3 contains 13 residues. Sequencing used blood. The origin of this receptor is a woman aged 40 to 50 with Graves' hyperthyroidism. The chain joins TRBV6-5 to TRBJ1-5; D remains ambiguous. CDR3 amino acids: CASGTQEMQPQHF. For the CDR3, the DNA is TGTGCCAGCGGTACTCAAGAGATGCAGCCCCAGCATTTT.